This is a list of T cell receptor beta chains from one sample in a study of cytotoxic CD8 clonotypes in ibrutinib-treated CLL. Here immunoSEQ multiplex PCR was the method, and the copy in TCRdb shows in-frame clones only, minus some. This sample carries 160,000 or so clones, around 84% of them seen once, and the ten largest clones take over 2%. This specimen was PBMCs, taken after 12 months of ibrutinib treatment. All receptors derive from a human donor with chronic lymphocytic leukemia. CDR3s include the opening cysteine and the closing phenylalanine or tryptophan. Fields, in order: clone size, D gene, J gene, V gene, CDR3 protein, CDR3 DNA. A D gene is named only where the DNA matches it firmly. Size is stated for part of the rows, as once, few or many counts, or as a class when the clone is expanded.

>.|.|TRBJ2-3|TRBV7-2
CASSTDQTDTQYF
TGTGCCAGCAGCACAGACCAGACCGACACGCAGTATTTT
>.|.|TRBJ2-7|TRBV28
CASSRDQYEQYF
TGTGCCAGCAGTCGTGACCAATACGAGCAGTACTTC
>.|TRBD2|TRBJ2-1|TRBV9
CASSVHGTSGGATYNEQFF
TGTGCCAGCAGCGTACATGGGACTAGCGGGGGGGCCACCTACAATGAGCAGTTCTTC
>.|.|TRBJ1-2|TRBV28
CASSPRAHYYGYTF
TGTGCCAGCAGCCCCCGGGCCCACTACTATGGCTACACCTTC
>.|.|TRBJ1-5|TRBV28
CASSLWGSWEANSNQPQHF
TGTGCCAGCAGTTTATGGGGGTCGTGGGAGGCAAATAGCAATCAGCCCCAGCATTTT
>.|TRBD1|TRBJ1-1|TRBV5-1
CASLGQGPEAFF
TGCGCCAGCCTGGGACAGGGGCCTGAAGCTTTCTTT
>.|.|TRBJ1-5|TRBV19
CASSIKPGSSNQPQHF
TGTGCCAGTAGTATAAAGCCAGGGTCTAGCAATCAGCCCCAGCATTTT
>.|.|TRBJ1-3|TRBV9
CASSVGLAGTGNTIYF
TGTGCCAGCAGCGTAGGTTTGGCAGGGACAGGAAACACCATATATTTT
>.|TRBD1|TRBJ2-3|TRBV2
CASSELDRGSTDTQYF
TGTGCCAGCAGTGAACTTGACAGGGGGAGCACAGATACGCAGTATTTT
>.|TRBD1|TRBJ1-4|TRBV2
CASSQPGQGREKLFF
TGTGCCAGCAGCCAACCGGGACAGGGACGGGAAAAACTGTTTTTT
>.|.|TRBJ1-2|TRBV28
CASGLFGTLLGGGYTF
TGTGCCAGCGGTTTATTCGGTACCTTGTTGGGGGGTGGCTACACCTTC
>.|.|TRBJ1-2|TRBV28
CASSTRDIGGYTF
TGTGCCAGCAGTACCCGGGACATCGGTGGCTACACCTTC
>.|.|TRBJ1-2|TRBV7-2
CTSSPDRISGYTF
TGTACCAGCAGCCCAGACAGGATATCTGGCTACACCTTC
>.|TRBD1|TRBJ2-7|TRBV7-8
CASSLGGQGYEQYF
TGTGCCAGCAGCTTGGGCGGACAGGGCTACGAGCAGTACTTC
>.|TRBD1|TRBJ2-3|TRBV10-3
CAIGGRTGMGTDTQYF
TGTGCCATCGGTGGGAGGACAGGGATGGGCACAGATACGCAGTATTTT
>few|.|TRBJ2-7|TRBV7-6
CASSFQPGPGVYEQYF
TGTGCCAGCAGCTTCCAACCGGGGCCCGGAGTCTACGAGCAGTACTTC